This T cell receptor beta chain was observed in a study of blood T cells in healthy people across ages. This clonotype occurred a few times. The CDR3 extends over 12 amino acids. Germline-derived CDR1 and CDR2 are MGHDK and SYGVNS. Trimming took off 8 bases at V and 3 bases at J, with 11 bases between the two ends. The second PCR ran roughly 7 to 12 cycles with a sample-barcoded 5' primer and J-beta primers. Every sample gave at least 2.5 million paired-end reads containing CDR3. Via MiXCR, TCRdb re-called the 5' RACE reads, giving one row per CDR3 protein. The data show about 970,000 distinct CDR3 sequences, about 51% seen once. Researchers collected around 10 milliliters of peripheral blood from every single donor.

The TCR sequence derives from a woman aged 55-70 years in good health. Material for sequencing was blood. The rearrangement uses TRBV25-1 and TRBJ2-7, with D tentatively TRBD2 (5 bases). CDR3 coding DNA: TGTGCCAGCCGGGGTCGTCTCTACGAGCAGTACTTC. This codes for CASRGRLYEQYF.